A single sample gave rise to the 6 T cell receptor beta chains below, sequenced in a study of cytomegalovirus exposure and HLA in healthy donors. PCR was performed using 60 Vbeta and 13 Jbeta primers. Profiling relied on immunoSEQ multiplex PCR, and the TCRdb table lists in-frame clones only, not all of them. The sample holds some 180,000 clones, roughly 77% seen once. Sequenced: PBMCs. The source of these receptors is a woman in her thirties in good health and CMV-seronegative.

In its sample, this clone was seen once. The rearrangement links TRBV5-1 to TRBJ1-2, with D possibly matching TRBD1 (6 bases). This CDR3 has 12 residues. Germline lookup yields CDR1 SGHRS and CDR2 YFSETQ. V lost 3 bases to trimming and J lost 4 bases, with 7 bases between them. The CDR3 is CASSSDSYGYTF. CDR3 DNA: TGCGCCAGCAGCTCGGACAGCTATGGCTACACCTTC.

The sample holds a few counts of this clone. The chain has TRBV2 and TRBJ1-1; 9 bases fit TRBD1. CDR3 length: 13 amino acids. The junction had 6 bases not matched to a gene; V was cut back by 8 bases and J by 5 bases. Germline lookup yields CDR1 SNHLY and CDR2 FYNNEI. The CDR3 loop reads CASCHDRGTEAFF. The CDR3 DNA reads as TGTGCCAGCTGCCATGACAGGGGGACTGAAGCTTTCTTT.

The V and J genes are TRBV4-2 and TRBJ2-3; 10 nucleotides match TRBD2. The CDR3 extends over 16 amino acids. Losses at the gene ends were 5 bases for V and 1 base for J; bases not matched to a gene: 6. Germline CDR1 LGHNA, CDR2 YNFKEQ. CDR3 nucleotides: TGTGCCAGCAGCACTCAGCGGGGGGGTGGCACAGATACGCAGTATTTT. Amino acid sequence: CASSTQRGGGTDTQYF.

This chain links TRBV2 with TRBJ2-6; TRBD1 agrees at 7 bases. The CDR3 is 15 amino acids. Germline V gene lookup returns CDR1 SNHLY and CDR2 FYNNEI. Losses at the gene ends were 6 bases for V and 4 bases for J; bases not matched to a gene: 6. This CDR3 is CASSLDRVGANVLTF. CDR3 nucleotides: TGTGCCAGCAGCTTAGACAGGGTCGGGGCCAACGTCCTGACTTTC.

V and J are TRBV6-1 and TRBJ1-2, with D perhaps TRBD1 (6 bases). In germline, CDR1 is MNHNS, CDR2 SASEGT. The CDR3 runs 14 residues. The ends were cut back, 1 base at V and 4 bases at J, with 10 bases in the middle. CDR3 DNA: TGTGCCAGCAGTGAAGTAGGGACAACCTATGGCTACACCTTC. Translation gives CASSEVGTTYGYTF.

Only a few counts were recorded for this clone. This chain uses TRBV18 with TRBJ2-7; D might be TRBD2 (5 bases). The V end lost 3 bases, the J end lost 2 bases, and 8 bases lay between the germline ends. Germline values: CDR1 KGHSH, CDR2 LQKENI. The CDR3 contains 13 residues. This CDR3 is CASSPGDPYEQYF. For the CDR3, the DNA is TGTGCCAGCTCACCGGGAGACCCCTACGAGCAGTACTTC. Combining the CDR3 with reference TRBV18 and TRBJ2-7 gives the whole variable domain NAGVMQNPRHLVRRRGQEARLRCSPMKGHSHVYWYRQLPEEGLKFMVYLQKENIIDESGMPKERFSAEFPKEGPSILRIQQVVRGDSAAYFCASSPGDPYEQYFGPGTRLTVT.